Listed below are T cell receptor beta chains from one sample, sequenced in a study of cytomegalovirus exposure and HLA in healthy donors. Produced via immunoSEQ multiplex PCR; TCRdb's table is partial and in-frame only. Here the sample spans 150,000 to 200,000 clones, about 80% being singletons. The source material was PBMCs. The source of these receptors is a woman under 40 in good health and CMV-seropositive. The CDR3 runs from the conserved cysteine through the conserved F or W. D genes are given only for firm matches. Expanded clones get a size class; other rows say once, few or many, or leave the size out.

d_gene	j_gene	abundance	v_gene	CDR3aa	CDR3nt
TRBD2	TRBJ2-4	.	TRBV7-2	CASRFSSGASGIQYF	TGTGCCAGCAGATTCTCTAGCGGGGCCTCAGGGATTCAGTACTTC
.	TRBJ2-2	.	TRBV27	CASSFRFSNTGELFF	TGTGCCAGCAGTTTCCGTTTCTCGAACACCGGGGAGCTGTTTTTT
.	TRBJ1-1	.	TRBV5-1	CASNGGQNTEAFF	TGCGCCAGCAACGGAGGCCAGAACACTGAAGCTTTCTTT
TRBD1	TRBJ1-1	few	TRBV5-1	CASSSPTTGGGNTEAFF	TGCGCCAGCAGCTCCCCGACCACAGGGGGCGGGAACACTGAAGCTTTCTTT
TRBD2	TRBJ2-7	.	TRBV4-3	CASSSVGLAGGSYEQYF	TGCGCCAGCAGTTCAGTGGGACTAGCGGGGGGCTCCTACGAGCAGTACTTC
.	TRBJ1-2	.	TRBV6-5	CASSGGRIYEGYTF	TGTGCCAGCAGCGGGGGTAGAATCTATGAAGGCTACACCTTC
.	TRBJ1-2	.	TRBV27	CASSVAPTEFYGYTF	TGTGCCAGCAGCGTAGCCCCAACCGAATTCTATGGCTACACCTTC
.	TRBJ2-7	.	TRBV29-1	CSGFRGYEQYF	TGCAGCGGTTTCAGGGGTTACGAGCAGTACTTC
TRBD2	TRBJ2-7	.	TRBV4-2	CASSQDAGSSGSRAPYEQYF	TGTGCCAGCAGCCAAGACGCTGGGTCTAGCGGGAGCAGAGCCCCCTACGAGCAGTACTTC
.	TRBJ2-5	.	TRBV14	CASSPEVGTQYF	TGTGCCAGCAGCCCCGAGGTCGGGACCCAGTACTTC
.	TRBJ2-3	few	TRBV9	CASSVDAGSTDTQYF	TGTGCCAGCAGCGTAGATGCGGGTAGCACAGATACGCAGTATTTT
TRBD2	TRBJ2-1	few	TRBV29-1	CSVEDGTSGVSSYNEQFF	TGCAGCGTTGAAGATGGGACTAGCGGGGTCAGCTCCTACAATGAGCAGTTCTTC
.	TRBJ2-1	.	TRBV11-3	CASSLGGSEQFF	TGTGCCAGCAGCTTAGGAGGGAGTGAGCAGTTCTTC
TRBD1	TRBJ1-2	once	TRBV5-5	CASRTGQGRDNYGYTF	TGTGCCAGCAGAACCGGACAGGGAAGGGATAACTATGGCTACACCTTC
.	TRBJ1-4	.	TRBV5-1	CASSFTGRINEKLFF	TGCGCCAGCAGCTTTACCGGGAGGATTAATGAAAAACTGTTTTTT
.	TRBJ2-7	few	TRBV21-1	CASSRGDEQYF	TGTGCCAGCAGCAGGGGAGACGAGCAGTACTTC
.	TRBJ2-1	few	TRBV7-8	CASSLRTLNEQFF	TGTGCCAGCAGCTTAAGAACATTGAATGAGCAGTTCTTC
.	TRBJ2-5	.	TRBV19	CASSIEGQQETQYF	TGTGCCAGTAGTATAGAAGGACAGCAAGAGACCCAGTACTTC
TRBD2	TRBJ2-3	.	TRBV9	CASSVDPSVAGELLPSTDTQYF	TGTGCCAGCAGCGTAGACCCCTCGGTAGCGGGAGAACTTCTACCTAGCACAGATACGCAGTATTTT
TRBD2	TRBJ2-1	.	TRBV27	CASSLSGRSGRFEEQFF	TGTGCCAGCAGTTTATCCGGGAGAAGCGGGAGATTCGAGGAGCAGTTCTTC
TRBD1	TRBJ1-1	.	TRBV19	CASSIGDRGTEAFF	TGTGCCAGTAGTATAGGGGACAGGGGGACTGAAGCTTTCTTT
TRBD1	TRBJ1-2	.	TRBV11-2	CASSLGTARGYGYTF	TGTGCCAGCAGCTTGGGGACAGCCAGGGGCTATGGCTACACCTTC
TRBD1	TRBJ1-2	.	TRBV15	CATSRAQGVGYTF	TGTGCCACCAGCAGGGCCCAGGGGGTTGGCTACACCTTC
TRBD1	TRBJ2-7	.	TRBV9	CASSAWAGGIDEQYF	TGTGCCAGCAGCGCGTGGGCAGGGGGCATCGACGAGCAGTACTTC
TRBD1	TRBJ2-5	.	TRBV30	CAWRTGISGETQYF	TGTGCCTGGAGGACAGGGATTTCAGGAGAGACCCAGTACTTC
TRBD1	TRBJ2-5	.	TRBV27	CASRTDRGLSYLETQYF	TGTGCCAGCAGAACGGACAGGGGGCTCAGCTACCTAGAGACCCAGTACTTC
.	TRBJ1-5	few	TRBV7-2	CASSLARQFNQPQHF	TGTGCCAGCAGCTTAGCCCGTCAGTTCAATCAGCCCCAGCATTTT
.	TRBJ1-2	.	TRBV9	CASSVGQVYGYTF	TGTGCCAGCAGCGTAGGGCAGGTCTATGGCTACACCTTC
TRBD1	TRBJ2-6	.	TRBV7-9	CASSRTGIGANVLTF	TGTGCCAGCAGCAGGACAGGGATCGGGGCCAACGTCCTGACTTTC
.	TRBJ2-1	once	TRBV28	CASSLTSYNEQFF	TGTGCCAGCAGTTTGACTAGCTACAATGAGCAGTTCTTC
TRBD2	TRBJ2-1	once	TRBV9	CASSPLAGGTYNEQFF	TGTGCCAGCAGTCCTCTAGCGGGGGGGACCTACAATGAGCAGTTCTTC
.	TRBJ1-2	.	TRBV7-2	CASSPEAGGEYGYTF	TGTGCCAGCAGCCCTGAGGCGGGGGGGGAATATGGCTACACCTTC
TRBD2	TRBJ2-5	.	TRBV5-6	CASSLERSGSYGETQYF	TGTGCCAGCAGCTTGGAACGCAGCGGGAGTTATGGGGAGACCCAGTACTTC
TRBD1	TRBJ2-5	.	TRBV11-2	CASSLEDRDQETQYF	TGTGCCAGCAGCTTGGAAGACAGGGACCAAGAGACCCAGTACTTC
.	TRBJ1-3	.	TRBV11-2	CASSLEISGNTIYF	TGTGCCAGCAGCTTGGAGATCTCTGGAAACACCATATATTTT
TRBD2	TRBJ2-1	.	TRBV18	CASSPGTSGSIIGNEQFF	TGTGCCAGCTCACCAGGGACTAGCGGGAGTATTATTGGGAATGAGCAGTTCTTC
.	TRBJ2-7	.	TRBV27	CASSLSGGEQYF	TGTGCCAGCAGTTTATCGGGAGGAGAGCAGTACTTC
.	TRBJ2-7	.	TRBV12-2	CASRLSLAYEQYF	TGTGCAAGTCGCTTATCTCTAGCCTACGAGCAGTACTTC
.	TRBJ2-7	.	TRBV5-6	CASSLAGITYEQYF	TGTGCCAGCAGCTTGGCGGGTATTACCTACGAGCAGTACTTC
TRBD1	TRBJ2-4	.	TRBV2	CASSEGDRGNIQYF	TGTGCCAGCAGTGAAGGGGACAGGGGAAACATTCAGTACTTC
TRBD2	TRBJ2-2	once	TRBV5-8	CASSLGGSGDPNTGELFF	TGTGCCAGCAGCTTGGGTGGTAGCGGGGACCCGAACACCGGGGAGCTGTTTTTT
TRBD1	TRBJ2-1	.	TRBV15	CATSRDLTGGGGGEQFF	TGTGCCACCAGCAGAGACCTGACAGGGGGCGGTGGGGGTGAGCAGTTCTTC
TRBD2	TRBJ2-7	.	TRBV11-2	CASSLAGGYLDEQYF	TGTGCCAGCAGTTTGGCGGGAGGGTACCTGGACGAGCAGTACTTC
TRBD1	TRBJ1-5	.	TRBV6-1	CASMDRAYGNQPQHF	TGTGCCAGCATGGACAGGGCATATGGCAATCAGCCCCAGCATTTT
TRBD1	TRBJ1-1	.	TRBV4-3	CASSQGMGQYEAFF	TGCGCCAGCAGCCAAGGAATGGGACAGTATGAAGCTTTCTTT
TRBD1	TRBJ2-1	.	TRBV19	CASSARGTGTGREQFF	TGTGCCAGTAGTGCCCGCGGGACAGGGACTGGTAGGGAGCAGTTCTTC
.	TRBJ2-1	.	TRBV7-2	CASRRLGYYNEQFF	TGTGCCAGCAGGCGGCTAGGATACTACAATGAGCAGTTCTTC
TRBD2	TRBJ2-5	.	TRBV5-1	CASSSSVLAGGKETQYF	TGCGCCAGCAGCTCCTCCGTACTAGCGGGGGGGAAAGAGACCCAGTACTTC
.	TRBJ2-3	.	TRBV11-2	CASSFRGGSTDTQYF	TGTGCCAGCAGCTTTAGGGGCGGCAGCACAGATACGCAGTATTTT
.	TRBJ1-1	.	TRBV5-1	CASSVTVMNTEAFF	TGCGCCAGCAGCGTGACAGTGATGAACACTGAAGCTTTCTTT
TRBD1	TRBJ1-6	once	TRBV2	CASSERDSSDNSPLHF	TGTGCCAGCAGTGAGAGGGACAGCTCAGATAATTCACCCCTCCACTTT
TRBD1	TRBJ2-7	.	TRBV4-1	CASSAQPGQGAYEQYF	TGCGCCAGCAGCGCACAGCCAGGGCAGGGGGCCTACGAGCAGTACTTC
.	TRBJ1-5	.	TRBV4-2	CASSQQNSNQPQHF	TGTGCCAGCAGCCAACAGAATAGCAATCAGCCCCAGCATTTT
.	TRBJ2-7	.	TRBV7-2	CASSRTSLAYYEQYF	TGTGCCAGCAGTCGGACTTCTCTAGCTTACTACGAGCAGTACTTC
.	TRBJ2-2	.	TRBV7-9	CASSLAGDITGELFF	TGTGCCAGCAGCTTAGCGGGAGATATTACCGGGGAGCTGTTTTTT
.	TRBJ2-3	few	TRBV12-5	CASGLLPGDTQYF	TGTGCTAGTGGCTTGTTACCCGGAGATACGCAGTATTTT
.	TRBJ2-3	.	TRBV6-5	CASSLTRTRATQYF	TGTGCCAGCAGTCTTACTCGGACAAGGGCTACGCAGTATTTT
TRBD2	TRBJ2-5	.	TRBV12-5	CASAASKRGPSSYQETQYF	TGTGCTAGTGCCGCCTCAAAGCGGGGGCCCTCGTCGTACCAAGAGACCCAGTACTTC
.	TRBJ1-2	.	TRBV9	CASSPGLSFKWGYGYTF	TGTGCCAGCAGCCCGGGACTCTCTTTCAAATGGGGCTATGGCTACACCTTC
TRBD1	TRBJ1-3	.	TRBV5-4	CASSLPDRDSGNTIYF	TGTGCCAGCAGCTTGCCCGACAGGGACTCTGGAAACACCATATATTTT